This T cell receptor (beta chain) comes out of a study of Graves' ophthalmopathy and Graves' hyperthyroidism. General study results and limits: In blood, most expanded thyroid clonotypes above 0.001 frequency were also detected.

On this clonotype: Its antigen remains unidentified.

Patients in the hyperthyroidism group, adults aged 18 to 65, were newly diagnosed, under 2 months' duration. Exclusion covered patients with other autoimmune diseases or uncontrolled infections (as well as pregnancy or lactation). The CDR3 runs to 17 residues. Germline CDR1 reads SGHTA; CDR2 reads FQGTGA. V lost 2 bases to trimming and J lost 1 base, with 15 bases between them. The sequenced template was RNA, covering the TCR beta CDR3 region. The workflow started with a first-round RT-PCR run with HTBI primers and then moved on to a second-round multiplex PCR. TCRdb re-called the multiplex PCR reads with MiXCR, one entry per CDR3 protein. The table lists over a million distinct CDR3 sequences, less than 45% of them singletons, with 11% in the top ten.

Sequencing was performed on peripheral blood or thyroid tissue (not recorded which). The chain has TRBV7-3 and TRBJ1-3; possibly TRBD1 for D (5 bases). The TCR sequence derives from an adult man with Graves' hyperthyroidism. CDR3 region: CASSLWQGRLSGNTIYF. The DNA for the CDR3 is TGTGCCAGCAGCTTATGGCAGGGAAGATTATCTGGAAACACCATATATTTT.